The sequence of this TCR beta chain was determined in a study of shared clonotypes between healthy human individuals (dated by TCRdb to 2018 to 2021). In the study overall: The cohort comprised a couple of women and a few men aged 18 to 49 years. Per donor, three plates each were used for CD4 naive and CD4 memory, two for CD8 naive, and one for CD8 memory. Blood TCR repertoires of roughly 5 healthy adults were deeply sequenced to estimate repertoire size and the extent of clonotype sharing between individuals. Different laboratories and diverse techniques were used to prepare libraries and sequence TCR repertoires, to increase sequencing depth and limit assay-specific biases. Between about 0.9 and 10 billion PBMCs per donor were obtained by leukapheresis.

This clone was counted only a few times. The antigen this receptor binds is unknown. No clone much larger than this one lies a single base away; base qualities are absent. TCR CDR3 regions were amplified from genomic DNA by multiplex PCR using the deep immunoSEQ assay. Extracted genomic DNA from each cell subset was distributed evenly across all wells of several immunoSEQ 96-well plates, and each plate was treated as a replicate. For sorted subsets, approximately 190 ng genomic DNA, equal to 30,000 or so T cell genomes, was loaded into each replicate PCR. Purified libraries were quantified with a Qubit 3.0 fluorometer, sized on a Bioanalyzer 2100, and re-quantified with the KAPA Library Quantification kit. Each immunoSEQ 96-well plate was sequenced on its own single-read 150-cycle Illumina NextSeq 550 flow cell. In the paper's pipeline: Because the immunoSEQ output included only junctional sequences and no quality scores, the filtering could not be the same as the filtering used for full-length reads. Sequences were annotated with PyIR, a Python wrapper for IgBLAST v1.9, using IMGT germline references to assign V/J genes and CDR3. Reads with weak V/J assignments (E-value above 1e-6), missing CDR3, stop codons, out-of-frame junctions, or ambiguous translated residues were removed. A V3J clonotype was defined by an identical inferred V gene, J gene, and CDR3 amino acid sequence. To compute the percentage overlap between repertoires, the number of shared unique clonotypes was divided by the size of the smaller repertoire. Richness of each repertoire was evaluated using RTK rarefaction, the Chao1 estimator, and Recon v2.1 estimates of unobserved clonotypes. For all TCRbeta clonotypes obtained by the gDNA method from a few donors, generation probabilities were computed with OLGA. TCRdb retrieved this table from immuneACCESS and kept in-frame rearrangements only. Not all clones are present; in checked studies, unresolved V genes account for under half, and no reason is known for the remainder. That table supplies the V and J calls and clone size; D and trimming were determined from the DNA. The sample table contains roughly 1,000,000 clones; only one count was recorded for 75% to 80% of them. The top ten constitute 0.52% of the sample.

What the authors observed across the whole study: Because the study included only a small number of donors, the genetic and exposure-history diversity represented was limited. Compared with non-shared clonotypes, the clonotypes found in all four sorted-subset donors had higher generation probabilities. Pairwise subsampling led to the expectation that sequencing depth would affect the degree of clonotype sharing among donors. Rarefaction of sorted-subset datasets indicated incomplete sequencing despite the large sequencing depth. Sampling was restricted to blood, and TCR repertoires in tissues likely differ from the TCR repertoires found in blood. Sharing across several donors was observed for about 4.8% of naive CD4, 3.5% of naive CD8, about 2.3% of memory CD4, and about 0.4% of memory CD8 clonotypes. Naive subsets generally had larger estimated clonotype richness than memory subsets did.

Looking up the germline V gene (reference sequence) yields CDR1 MNHEY and CDR2 SMNVEV. Taken from cysteine to phenylalanine, the CDR3 has 14 residues. Only the CDR3 DNA is retained, 42 bases long and in frame from the first base. The junction shows trimming of 9 bases on V and 9 bases on J, plus 21 bases between the germline ends. Donors were healthy HIV-negative adults with no recently reported acute infections or vaccinations. Every donor was a Caucasian adult living in Nashville, Tennessee, USA. CD4+ T cells were enriched by magnetic negative selection, after which naive cells were positively selected on CD45RA and the negative fraction was taken as the memory subset. Blood was collected by leukapheresis, and PBMCs were isolated by Ficoll-Histopaque density gradient centrifugation and then cryopreserved in liquid nitrogen vapor phase. Analytical flow cytometry was used to check the purity and quantity of every magnetically sorted T cell population. Each sorted fraction had its genomic DNA isolated and then quantified by UV absorbance on a Nanodrop 2000c.

This clonotype originated in a man aged 18 to 35 in good health. Some clones in this sample may be carry-over from other donors' samples. The chain uses TRBV27 and TRBJ2-1; the D gene assignment is perhaps TRBD1 or TRBD2, with each matching 5 bases. The sequenced sample consisted of memory CD4+ T cells from PBMCs. In the paper's terms, the cell subset or site label means: CD45RA-negative fraction. The sequence in DNA is TGTGCCAGTTCCCCGGGACGGACTGCCAGTGAGCAGTTCTTC. It translates as CASSPGRTASEQFF.